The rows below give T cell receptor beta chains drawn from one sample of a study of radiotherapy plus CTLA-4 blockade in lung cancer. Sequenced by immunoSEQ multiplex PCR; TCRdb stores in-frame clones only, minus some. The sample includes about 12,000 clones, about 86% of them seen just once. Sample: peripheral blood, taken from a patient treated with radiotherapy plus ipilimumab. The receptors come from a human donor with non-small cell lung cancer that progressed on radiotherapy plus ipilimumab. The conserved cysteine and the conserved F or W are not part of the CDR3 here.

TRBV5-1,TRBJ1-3,ASSLVPGNTIY
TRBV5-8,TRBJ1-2,ASRHGNPRKTYGYT
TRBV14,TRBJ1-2,ASSQAGTYGYT
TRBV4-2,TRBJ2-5,ASSTGGVWETQY
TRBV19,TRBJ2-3,ASSSGRGTDTQY
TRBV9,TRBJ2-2,ASSDGWGNGELF
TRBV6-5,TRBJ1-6,ASSKLTGPNSPLH
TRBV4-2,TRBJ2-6,ASSPLAGGTGANVLT
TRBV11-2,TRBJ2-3,ASSFRRQGEWADTQY
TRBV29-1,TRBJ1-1,SALAVNTEAF
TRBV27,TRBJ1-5,ASRQGIISNQPQH
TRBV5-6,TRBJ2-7,ASSELAGGREQY
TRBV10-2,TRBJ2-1,ASSRTDEYNEQF
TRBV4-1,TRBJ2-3,ASRGQGADTQY
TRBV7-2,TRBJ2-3,ASSSASGSLSQY
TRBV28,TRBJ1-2,ASSIYDGGYGYT
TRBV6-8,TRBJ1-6,ASSTETGNNSPLH
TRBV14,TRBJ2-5,ASRLTGGEETQY
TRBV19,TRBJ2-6,ASSILQGSGANVLT
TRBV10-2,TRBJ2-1,ASYSEGAGNNEQF
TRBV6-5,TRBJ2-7,ASSWGTGGSYEQY
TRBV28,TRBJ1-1,ASLGPEPANTEAF